What follows are 2 T cell receptor beta chains derived from one specimen sequenced in a study of blood T cell repertoires in COVID-19. TCRdb's copy holds only in-frame clones and misses some; the assay was immunoSEQ multiplex PCR. The data hold roughly 160,000 clones, with approximately 90% observed a single time. Sample: peripheral blood. The receptors come from an older woman with COVID-19, enrolled during active disease.

J is TRBJ2-7 and V is TRBV3-1 (or the pseudogene TRBV3-2), with a weak D call TRBD1 (6 bases). This CDR3 contains 12 residues. Germline values: CDR1 LGHDT, CDR2 YNNKEL (reference sequence). Trimming took off 2 bases at V and 7 bases at J, with 9 bases between the two ends. The DNA of the CDR3 is TGTGCCAGCAGCCAAAGAACAGGGGAGCAGTACTTC. Translation gives CASSQRTGEQYF.

V is TRBV18 and J is TRBJ1-1; no clear D. V lost 2 bases, J lost 0 bases, and 7 bases lay in between. The CDR3 loop spans 14 amino acids. In germline, CDR1 is KGHSH, CDR2 LQKENI. The CDR3 loop is CASSPELVNTEAFF. For the CDR3, the DNA is TGTGCCAGCTCACCAGAGCTGGTGAACACTGAAGCTTTCTTT.